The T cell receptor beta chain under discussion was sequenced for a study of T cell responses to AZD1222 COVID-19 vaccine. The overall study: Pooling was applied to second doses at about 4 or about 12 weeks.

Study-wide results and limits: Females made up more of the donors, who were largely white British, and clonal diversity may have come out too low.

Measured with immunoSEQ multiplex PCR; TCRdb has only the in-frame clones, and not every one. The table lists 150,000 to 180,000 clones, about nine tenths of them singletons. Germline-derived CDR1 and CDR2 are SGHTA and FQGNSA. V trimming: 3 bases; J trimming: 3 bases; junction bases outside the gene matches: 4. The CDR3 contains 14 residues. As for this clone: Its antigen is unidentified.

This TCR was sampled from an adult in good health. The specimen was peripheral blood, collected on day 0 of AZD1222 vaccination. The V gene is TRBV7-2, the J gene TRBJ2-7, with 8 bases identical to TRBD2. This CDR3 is CASSFAAGGYEQYF. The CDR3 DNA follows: TGTGCCAGCAGCTTTGCGGCGGGGGGCTACGAGCAGTACTTC.